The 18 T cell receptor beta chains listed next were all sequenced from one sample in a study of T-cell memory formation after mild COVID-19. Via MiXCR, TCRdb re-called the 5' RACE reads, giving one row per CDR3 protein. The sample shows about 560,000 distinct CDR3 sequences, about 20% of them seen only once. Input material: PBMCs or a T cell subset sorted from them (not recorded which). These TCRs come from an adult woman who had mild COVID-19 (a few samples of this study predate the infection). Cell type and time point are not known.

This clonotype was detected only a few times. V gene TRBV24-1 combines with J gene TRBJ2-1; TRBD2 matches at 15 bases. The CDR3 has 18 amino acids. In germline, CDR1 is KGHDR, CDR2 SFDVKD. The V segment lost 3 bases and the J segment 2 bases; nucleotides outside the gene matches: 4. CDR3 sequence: CATSDPGLAGGPYNEQFF. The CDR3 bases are TGTGCCACCAGTGATCCTGGACTAGCGGGAGGGCCCTACAATGAGCAGTTCTTC.

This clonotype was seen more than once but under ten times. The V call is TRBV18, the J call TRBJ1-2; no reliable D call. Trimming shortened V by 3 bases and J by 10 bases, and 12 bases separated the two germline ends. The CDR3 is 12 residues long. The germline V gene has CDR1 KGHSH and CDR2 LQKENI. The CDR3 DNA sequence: TGTGCCAGCTCACCCGGAGGGCTCGACTACACCTTC. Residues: CASSPGGLDYTF.

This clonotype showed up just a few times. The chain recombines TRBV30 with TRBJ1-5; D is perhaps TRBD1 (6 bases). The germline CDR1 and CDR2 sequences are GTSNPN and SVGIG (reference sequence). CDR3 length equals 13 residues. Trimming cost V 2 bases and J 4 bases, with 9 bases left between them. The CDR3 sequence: CAWSPGANQPQHF. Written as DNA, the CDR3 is TGTGCCTGGAGTCCGGGGGCGAATCAGCCCCAGCATTTT.

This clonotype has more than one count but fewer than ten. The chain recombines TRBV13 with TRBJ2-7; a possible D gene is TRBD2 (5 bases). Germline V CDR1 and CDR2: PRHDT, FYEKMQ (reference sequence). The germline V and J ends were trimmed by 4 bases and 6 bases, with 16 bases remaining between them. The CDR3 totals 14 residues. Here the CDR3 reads CASSSRVEAGEQYF. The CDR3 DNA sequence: TGTGCCAGCAGCTCCCGGGTGGAGGCTGGCGAGCAGTACTTC.

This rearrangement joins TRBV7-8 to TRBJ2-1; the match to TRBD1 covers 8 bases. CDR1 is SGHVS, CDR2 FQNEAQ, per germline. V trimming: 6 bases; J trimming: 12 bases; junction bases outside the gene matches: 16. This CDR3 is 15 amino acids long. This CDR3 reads CASRPRTGRSVSQFF. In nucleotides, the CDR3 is TGTGCCAGCAGACCCCGGACAGGGCGATCGGTATCGCAGTTCTTC.

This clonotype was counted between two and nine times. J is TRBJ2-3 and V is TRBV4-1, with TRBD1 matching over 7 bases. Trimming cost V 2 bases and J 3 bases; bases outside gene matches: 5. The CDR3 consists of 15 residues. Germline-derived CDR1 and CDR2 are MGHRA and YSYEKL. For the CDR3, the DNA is TGCGCCAGCAGCCAAACGCCGACAGGGACAGATACGCAGTATTTT. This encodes CASSQTPTGTDTQYF.

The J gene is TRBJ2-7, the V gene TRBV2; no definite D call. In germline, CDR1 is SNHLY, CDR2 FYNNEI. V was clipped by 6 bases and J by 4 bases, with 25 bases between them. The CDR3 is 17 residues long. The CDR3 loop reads CASRKATPLTGKYEQYF. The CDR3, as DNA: TGTGCCAGCAGGAAGGCTACCCCCTTGACTGGAAAATACGAGCAGTACTTC. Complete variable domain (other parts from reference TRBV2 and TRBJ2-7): EPEVTQTPSHQVTQMGQEVILRCVPISNHLYFYWYRQILGQKVEFLVSFYNNEISEKSEIFDDQFSVERPDGSNFTLKIRSTKLEDSAMYFCASRKATPLTGKYEQYFGPGTRLTVT.

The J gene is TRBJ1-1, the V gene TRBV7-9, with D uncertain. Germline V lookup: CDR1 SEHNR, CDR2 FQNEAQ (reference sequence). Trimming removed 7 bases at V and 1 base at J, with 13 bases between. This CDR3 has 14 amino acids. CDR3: CASIAGLRNTEAFF. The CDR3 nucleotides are TGTGCCAGCATCGCGGGCTTACGGAACACTGAAGCTTTCTTT.

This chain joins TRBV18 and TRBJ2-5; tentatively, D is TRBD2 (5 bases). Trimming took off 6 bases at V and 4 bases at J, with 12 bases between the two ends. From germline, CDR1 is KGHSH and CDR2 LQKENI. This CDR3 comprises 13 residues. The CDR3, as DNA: TGTGCCAGCTCCCTCGGACTGAGAGAGACCCAGTACTTC. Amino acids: CASSLGLRETQYF.

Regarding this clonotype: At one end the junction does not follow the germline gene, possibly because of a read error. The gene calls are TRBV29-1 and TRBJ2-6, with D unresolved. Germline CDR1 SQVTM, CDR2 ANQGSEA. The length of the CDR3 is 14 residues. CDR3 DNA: TGCAGCGTTGGAGCTGCGGATGGGACCAACGTCCTGACTTTC. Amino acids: CSVGAADGTNVLTF.

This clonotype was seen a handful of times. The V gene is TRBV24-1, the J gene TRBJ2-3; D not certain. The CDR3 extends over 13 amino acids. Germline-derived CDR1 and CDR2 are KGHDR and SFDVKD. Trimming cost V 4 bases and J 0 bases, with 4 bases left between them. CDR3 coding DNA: TGTGCCACCAGTGAACCAAGCACAGATACGCAGTATTTT. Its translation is CATSEPSTDTQYF.

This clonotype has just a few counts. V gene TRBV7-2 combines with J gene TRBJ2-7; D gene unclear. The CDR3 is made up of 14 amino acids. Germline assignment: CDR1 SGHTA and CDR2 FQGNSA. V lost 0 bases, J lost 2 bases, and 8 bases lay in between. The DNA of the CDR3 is TGTGCCAGCAGCTTAGCATACGGAGCCTACGAGCAGTACTTC. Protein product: CASSLAYGAYEQYF.

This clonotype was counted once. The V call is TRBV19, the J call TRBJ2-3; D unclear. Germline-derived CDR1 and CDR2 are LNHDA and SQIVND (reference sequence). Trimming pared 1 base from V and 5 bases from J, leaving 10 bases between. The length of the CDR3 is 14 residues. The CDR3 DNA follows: TGTGCCAGTAGTATAGGAGACTCCAAAGATACGCAGTATTTT. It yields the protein CASSIGDSKDTQYF.

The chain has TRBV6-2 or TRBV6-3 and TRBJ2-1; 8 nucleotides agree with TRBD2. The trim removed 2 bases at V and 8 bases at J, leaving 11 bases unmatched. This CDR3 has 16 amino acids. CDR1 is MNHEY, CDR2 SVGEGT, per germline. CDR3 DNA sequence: TGTGCCAGCAGTTACCGGCGGAGCGGGAGTTGGGATGAGCAGTTCTTC. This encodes CASSYRRSGSWDEQFF.

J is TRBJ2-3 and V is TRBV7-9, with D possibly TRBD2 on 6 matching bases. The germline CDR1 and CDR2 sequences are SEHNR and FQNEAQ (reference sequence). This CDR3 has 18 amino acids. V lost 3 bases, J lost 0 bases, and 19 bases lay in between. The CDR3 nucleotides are TGTGCCAGCAGCTTCCTACGCGGACAAGGGACTAGCACAGATACGCAGTATTTT. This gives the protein CASSFLRGQGTSTDTQYF.

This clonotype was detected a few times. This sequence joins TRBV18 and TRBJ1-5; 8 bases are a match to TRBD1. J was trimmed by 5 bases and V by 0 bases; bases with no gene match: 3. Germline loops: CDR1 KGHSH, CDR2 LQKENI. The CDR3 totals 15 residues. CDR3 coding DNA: TGTGCCAGCTCACCACCGGGACAGGCGGATCAGCCCCAGCATTTT. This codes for CASSPPGQADQPQHF.

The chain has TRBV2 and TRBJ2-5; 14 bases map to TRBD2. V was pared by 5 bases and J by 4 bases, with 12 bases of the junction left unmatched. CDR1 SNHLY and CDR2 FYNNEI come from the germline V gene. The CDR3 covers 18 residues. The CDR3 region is CASSYGTSGRDWGETQYF. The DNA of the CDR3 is TGTGCCAGCAGTTACGGGACTAGCGGGAGAGATTGGGGAGAGACCCAGTACTTC.

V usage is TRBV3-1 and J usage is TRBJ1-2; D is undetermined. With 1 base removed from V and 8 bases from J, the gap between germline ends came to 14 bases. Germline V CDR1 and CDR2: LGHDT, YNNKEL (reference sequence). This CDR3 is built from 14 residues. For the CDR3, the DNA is TGTGCCAGCAGCCAAGTGGATGGGTTCGGCGGCTACACCTTC. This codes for CASSQVDGFGGYTF.